Below are 12 T cell receptor beta chains sequenced from a single sample in a study of naive and memory T cell subsets. Both TRBC1 and TRBC2 were covered by a beta constant-region primer of two equimolar oligonucleotides. The ligated cDNA underwent four PCR rounds using SP2 and nested alpha and beta constant-region primers. TCRdb reprocessed the UMI-ligation and nested PCR reads with MiXCR, giving one entry per CDR3 protein. This table has over 100,000 distinct CDR3 sequences, about 14% appearing once. Their antigens are not known. The study, taken as a whole, reports: Naive repertoires, especially CD8, held a few larger clonotypes, possibly memory cells re-expressing CD45RA.

Sequenced material: naive CD8+ T cells from blood. Source of these receptors: a human donor in good health.

There are a few counts of this clonotype. The J gene is TRBJ1-1, the V gene TRBV14, with D tentatively TRBD1 (5 bases). Trimming left V 0 bases short and J 4 bases short, with 12 bases between. The CDR3 totals 15 residues. Germline assignment: CDR1 SGHDN and CDR2 FVKESK. In DNA form, the CDR3 reads TGTGCCAGCAGCCAAGATCTGGGGCCGGGCACTGAAGCTTTCTTT. Its translation: CASSQDLGPGTEAFF.

This clonotype was observed at least ten times. V gene TRBV7-6 combines with J gene TRBJ2-1, with D maybe TRBD2 (6 bases). The length of the CDR3 is 13 residues. Germline V gene lookup returns CDR1 SGHVS and CDR2 FNYEAQ. V lost 5 bases to trimming and J lost 9 bases, with 14 bases between them. Here the CDR3 DNA reads TGTGCCAGCAGCCCGGGACTGTGGACTGAGCAGTTCTTC. Amino acids: CASSPGLWTEQFF.

This clonotype was counted only a few times. V gene TRBV28 combines with J gene TRBJ1-1; D remains unclear. The ends were cut back, 10 bases at V and 3 bases at J, with 12 bases in the middle. The CDR3 consists of 12 residues. Germline lookup yields CDR1 MDHEN and CDR2 SYDVKM. The CDR3 protein is CATCRSYTEAFF. For the CDR3, the DNA is TGTGCCACCTGTCGCAGCTACACTGAAGCTTTCTTT.

The chain combines TRBV9 with TRBJ2-5, with D possibly matching TRBD1 (6 bases). Trimming cost V 0 bases and J 5 bases, with 14 bases left between them. CDR1 SGDLS and CDR2 YYNGEE come from the germline V gene. CDR3 length: 15 amino acids. The CDR3 spells CASSVDETGFETQYF. Written as DNA, the CDR3 is TGTGCCAGCAGCGTAGACGAAACAGGGTTTGAGACCCAGTACTTC.

This clonotype has at least ten counts. The chain's CDR3 is CASRTDSNQPQHF. Here the CDR3 DNA reads TGTGCCTCCCGGACCGATAGCAATCAGCCCCAGCATTTT. The chain couples TRBV7-9 to TRBJ1-5; D not resolved. The CDR3 is 13 residues long. The germline gives CDR1 SEHNR, CDR2 FQNEAQ (reference sequence). V was clipped by 11 bases and J by 0 bases, with 11 bases between them.

As regards this clonotype: The junction and the germline gene differ at one end; a read error may be behind it. The rearrangement joins TRBV6-2 or TRBV6-3 to TRBJ2-7; D possibly corresponds to TRBD2 (5 bases). CDR3 length equals 12 residues. From germline, CDR1 is MNHEY and CDR2 SVGEGT. This CDR3 reads CASSDGLFGLHF. In DNA form, the CDR3 reads TGTGCCAGCAGTGACGGACTCTTCGGTCTCCACTTC.

V usage is TRBV14 and J usage is TRBJ2-7, with D possibly TRBD2 on 5 matching bases. This CDR3 is built from 14 residues. The germline gives CDR1 SGHDN, CDR2 FVKESK. Trimming removed 6 bases at V and 2 bases at J, with 14 bases between. The DNA of the CDR3 is TGTGCCAGCAGTGCGGACGGACTGACCTACGAGCAGTACTTC. This encodes CASSADGLTYEQYF.

This chain links TRBV7-2 with TRBJ2-1; 8 bases agree with TRBD2. Germline CDR1 and CDR2: SGHTA and FQGNSA. The CDR3 spans 16 residues. V was clipped by 2 bases and J by 4 bases; unmatched bases: 7. The chain's CDR3 is CASSLISGSQYNEQFF. CDR3 bases: TGTGCCAGCAGCTTAATCAGCGGGAGCCAATACAATGAGCAGTTCTTC.

This clonotype was detected a few times. The CDR3 bases are TGTGCCAGCAGCCCCGGGGGTCCATTGAACACCGGGGAGCTGTTTTTT. Translated, it gives CASSPGGPLNTGELFF. V usage is TRBV7-9 and J usage is TRBJ2-2; D perhaps matches TRBD2 (6 bases). Germline CDR1 and CDR2: SEHNR and FQNEAQ (reference sequence). The CDR3 sequence is 16 residues long. V lost 5 bases to trimming and J lost 1 base, with 14 bases between them.

V and J are TRBV29-1 and TRBJ2-3, with TRBD1 matching over 8 bases. V lost 7 bases and J lost 15; bases outside the gene matches: 15. CDR3 length: 12 residues. CDR1 is SQVTM and CDR2 is ANQGSEA in the germline V gene. CDR3 region: CSGPDGTGAEYF. CDR3 in DNA: TGCAGCGGCCCCGATGGGACAGGCGCAGAATATTTT.

V gene TRBV19 combines with J gene TRBJ2-3; D gene uncertain. CDR1 LNHDA and CDR2 SQIVND come from the germline V gene (reference sequence). The CDR3 consists of 15 residues. The V end lost 7 bases, the J end lost 0 bases, and 14 bases lay between the germline ends. CDR3 nucleotides: TGTGCCAGTACTACGGGTGTCCTTAGCACAGATACGCAGTATTTT. Amino acids: CASTTGVLSTDTQYF.

The CDR3 DNA sequence: TGTGCCAGCAGTGAAGTTGGGAGGATGGCTGCTGAGCAGTTCTTC. The encoded protein is CASSEVGRMAAEQFF. The V call is TRBV2, the J call TRBJ2-1; TRBD2 might be the D (6 bases). Germline V gene data show CDR1 as SNHLY and CDR2 as FYNNEI. The length of the CDR3 is 15 residues. The V end lost 1 base, the J end lost 9 bases, and 16 bases lay between the germline ends.